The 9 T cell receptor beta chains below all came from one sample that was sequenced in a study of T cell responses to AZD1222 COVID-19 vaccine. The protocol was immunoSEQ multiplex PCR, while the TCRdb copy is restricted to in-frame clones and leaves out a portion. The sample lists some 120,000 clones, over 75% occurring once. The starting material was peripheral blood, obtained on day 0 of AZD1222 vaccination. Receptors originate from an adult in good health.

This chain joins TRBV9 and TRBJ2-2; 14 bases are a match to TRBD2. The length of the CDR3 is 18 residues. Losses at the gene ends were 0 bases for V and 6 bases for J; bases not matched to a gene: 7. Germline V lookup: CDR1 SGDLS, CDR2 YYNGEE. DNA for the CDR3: TGTGCCAGCAGCGTAGAGGGGACTAGCGGGAGAGGGGCCGGGGAGCTGTTTTTT. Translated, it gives CASSVEGTSGRGAGELFF.

In nucleotides, the CDR3 is TGTGCCAGCAGCTTAGCGCAGTCGGCCCAAGAGACCCAGTACTTC. It encodes CASSLAQSAQETQYF. The rearrangement joins TRBV7-2 to TRBJ2-5; D unclear. V lost 0 bases and J lost 1, with 9 bases in between. Looked up from germline, CDR1 is SGHTA and CDR2 is FQGNSA. CDR3 length equals 15 residues.

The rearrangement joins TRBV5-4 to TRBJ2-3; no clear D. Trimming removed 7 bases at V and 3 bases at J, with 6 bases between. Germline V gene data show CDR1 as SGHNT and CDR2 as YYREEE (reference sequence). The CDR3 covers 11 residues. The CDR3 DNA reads TGTGCCAGCGGGGTTACAGATACGCAGTATTTT. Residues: CASGVTDTQYF.

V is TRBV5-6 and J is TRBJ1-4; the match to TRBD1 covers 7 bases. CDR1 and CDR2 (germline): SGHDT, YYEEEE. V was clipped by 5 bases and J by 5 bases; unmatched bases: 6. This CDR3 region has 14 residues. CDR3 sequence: CASRPGQLNEKLFF. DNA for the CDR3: TGTGCCAGCAGGCCGGGACAGCTAAATGAAAAACTGTTTTTT.

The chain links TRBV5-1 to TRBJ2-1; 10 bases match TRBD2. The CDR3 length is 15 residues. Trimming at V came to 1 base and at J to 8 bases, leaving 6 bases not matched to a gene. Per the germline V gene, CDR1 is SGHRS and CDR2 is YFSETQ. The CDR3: CASSLLAGGLDEQFF. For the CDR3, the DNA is TGCGCCAGCAGCTTGTTAGCGGGAGGTTTGGATGAGCAGTTCTTC. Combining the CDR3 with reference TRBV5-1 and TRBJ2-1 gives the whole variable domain KAGVTQTPRYLIKTRGQQVTLSCSPISGHRSVSWYQQTPGQGLQFLFEYFSETQRNKGNFPGRFSGRQFSNSRSEMNVSTLELGDSALYLCASSLLAGGLDEQFFGPGTRLTVL.

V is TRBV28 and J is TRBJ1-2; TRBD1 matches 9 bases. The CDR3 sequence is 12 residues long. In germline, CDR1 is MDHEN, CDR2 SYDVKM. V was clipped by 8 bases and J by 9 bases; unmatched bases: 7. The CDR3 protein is CASLGGTGSYTF. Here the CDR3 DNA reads TGTGCCAGCTTAGGTGGGACAGGGAGCTACACCTTC.

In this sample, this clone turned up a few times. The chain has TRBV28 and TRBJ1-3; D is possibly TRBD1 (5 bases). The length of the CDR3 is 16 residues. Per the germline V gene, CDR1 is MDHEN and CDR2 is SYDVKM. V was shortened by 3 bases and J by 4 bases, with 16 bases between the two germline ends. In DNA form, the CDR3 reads TGTGCCAGCAGTTTGGGGGGGGTTAAGACAGGAAACACCATATATTTT. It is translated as CASSLGGVKTGNTIYF.

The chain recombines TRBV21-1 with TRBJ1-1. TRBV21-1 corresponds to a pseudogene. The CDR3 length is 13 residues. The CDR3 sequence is CASSKERITEAFF. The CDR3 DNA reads TGTGCCAGCAGCAAAGAAAGGATCACTGAAGCTTTCTTT.

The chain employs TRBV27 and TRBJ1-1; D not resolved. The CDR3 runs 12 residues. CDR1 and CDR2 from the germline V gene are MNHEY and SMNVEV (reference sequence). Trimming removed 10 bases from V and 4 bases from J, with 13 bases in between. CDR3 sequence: CANPGRSTEAFF. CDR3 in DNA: TGTGCCAACCCCGGACGGAGCACTGAAGCTTTCTTT.